The next 29 T cell receptor beta chains were all read from a single sample in a study of CD8 T cells in Susac syndrome. cDNA came from around 0.5 to 1 ug RNA primed by random hexamers. TCRdb re-called the immunoSEQ multiplex PCR reads through MiXCR, storing one row per CDR3 protein. This sample carries 170,000 or so distinct CDR3 sequences, about 93% of them seen once, and the ten largest clones take around 0.1%. The sequenced sample was CD4+ T cells from PBMCs. Source of these receptors: a human donor with multiple sclerosis.

V usage is TRBV18 and J usage is TRBJ2-1; no definite D call. The CDR3 is made up of 14 amino acids. Looked up from germline, CDR1 is KGHSH and CDR2 is LQKENI. Trimming shortened V by 3 bases and J by 1 base, and 7 bases separated the two germline ends. CDR3: CASSPRDSYNEQFF. The CDR3 coding sequence is TGTGCCAGCTCACCGAGAGATTCCTACAATGAGCAGTTCTTC. Combining the CDR3 with reference TRBV18 and TRBJ2-1 gives the whole variable domain NAGVMQNPRHLVRRRGQEARLRCSPMKGHSHVYWYRQLPEEGLKFMVYLQKENIIDESGMPKERFSAEFPKEGPSILRIQQVVRGDSAAYFCASSPRDSYNEQFFGPGTRLTVL.

The chain employs TRBV7-8 and TRBJ2-1, with TRBD2 matching 12 bases. The CDR3 spans 19 residues. With V trimmed by 5 bases and J by 5 bases, 16 bases remained unmatched. Germline V gene lookup returns CDR1 SGHVS and CDR2 FQNEAQ. The CDR3 coding sequence is TGTGCCAGCAGCACAACCGGACTAGCGGGATCAATGTACCACAATGAGCAGTTCTTC. It is translated as CASSTTGLAGSMYHNEQFF.

V and J are TRBV18 and TRBJ1-2; a possible D gene is TRBD1 (5 bases). The germline gives CDR1 KGHSH, CDR2 LQKENI. The CDR3 sequence is 17 residues long. The V end lost 1 base, the J end lost 0 bases, and 15 bases lay between the germline ends. The CDR3 bases are TGTGCCAGCTCACCACGGGAAGGAGGGGTGGCTAACTATGGCTACACCTTC. As protein: CASSPREGGVANYGYTF.

The genes are TRBV30 and TRBJ2-3; 10 bases are a match to TRBD2. Germline V gene sequence: CDR1 GTSNPN, CDR2 SVGIG (reference sequence). The length of the CDR3 is 15 residues. V was clipped by 5 bases and J by 6 bases; unmatched bases: 11. The CDR3 is CAWLTAGGPRDTQYF. DNA of the CDR3: TGTGCCTGGCTCACAGCGGGAGGGCCGAGGGATACGCAGTATTTT.

This chain uses TRBV6-6 with TRBJ1-5; 10 bases are shared with TRBD1. Germline V gene data show CDR1 as MNHNY and CDR2 as SVGAGI (reference sequence). The CDR3 runs to 15 residues. V was clipped by 4 bases and J by 7 bases; unmatched bases: 7. The CDR3 DNA reads as TGTGCCAGCAGTTCCCCGGGACAGGGGCGGCAGCCCCAGCATTTT. Its protein is CASSSPGQGRQPQHF.

This CDR3 reads CASSPQGHTEAFF. In DNA, the CDR3 is TGTGCCAGCAGTCCACAGGGGCACACTGAAGCTTTCTTT. The J gene is TRBJ1-1, the V gene TRBV6-1, with 7 bases lining up with TRBD1. Per the germline V gene, CDR1 is MNHNS and CDR2 is SASEGT. J was trimmed by 3 bases and V by 5 bases; bases with no gene match: 3. The CDR3 spans 13 residues.

The gene calls are TRBV12-3 or TRBV12-4 and TRBJ2-2, with TRBD2 matching 10 bases. CDR3 length: 15 residues. V shed 5 bases, J shed 5 bases, and the junction held 5 bases outside the gene matches. The DNA of the CDR3 is TGTGCCAGCAGTCCAGGACTAGCGGCAACCGGGGAGCTGTTTTTT. It specifies CASSPGLAATGELFF.

The rearrangement joins TRBV27 to TRBJ2-2; D possibly matches TRBD1 or TRBD2 (5 bases each). The germline V gene has CDR1 MNHEY and CDR2 SMNVEV (reference sequence). V was shortened by 6 bases and J by 1 base, with 9 bases between the two germline ends. This CDR3 region has 14 residues. The DNA of the CDR3 is TGTGCCAGCAGGGCAGGGAGGAACACCGGGGAGCTGTTTTTT. Its translation is CASRAGRNTGELFF.

V is TRBV5-1 and J is TRBJ1-1; perhaps TRBD1 as D (5 bases). CDR3 length: 12 residues. V dropped 4 bases and J dropped 6 bases, with 10 bases sitting between them. Germline-derived CDR1 and CDR2 are SGHRS and YFSETQ. CDR3 residues: CASSLQGAEAFF. The CDR3 DNA is TGCGCCAGCAGCCTCCAGGGTGCTGAAGCTTTCTTT.

This chain links TRBV7-9 with TRBJ2-5, with D perhaps TRBD1 (7 bases). The germline V gene encodes CDR1 SEHNR and CDR2 FQNEAQ (reference sequence). This CDR3 is built from 10 residues. V was clipped by 8 bases and J by 13 bases, with 14 bases between them. The CDR3 is CASGGTVPYF. The CDR3, as DNA: TGTGCCAGCGGCGGGACAGTGCCGTACTTC.

DNA for the CDR3: TGCGCCAGCAGCCCCCGAGGGGGAGACTACGAGCAGTACTTC. This gives the protein CASSPRGGDYEQYF. The V and J genes are TRBV5-1 and TRBJ2-7, with D possibly being TRBD1 (6 bases). Deletions cut 4 bases from V and 3 bases from J, with 14 bases between. The CDR3 has 14 amino acids. From germline, CDR1 is SGHRS and CDR2 YFSETQ.

This chain uses TRBV3-1 with TRBJ2-3; 8 bases agree with TRBD1. V was clipped by 2 bases and J by 3 bases; unmatched bases: 4. The CDR3 has 15 amino acids. Germline CDR1 reads LGHDT; CDR2 reads YNNKEL (reference sequence). The CDR3 DNA reads as TGTGCCAGCAGCCAAACAGGGGGAAGAACAGATACGCAGTATTTT. Translated, it gives CASSQTGGRTDTQYF.

The chain carries TRBV3-1 and TRBJ2-5; the D gene is possibly TRBD1 (5 bases). Trimming pared 5 bases from V and 4 bases from J, leaving 14 bases between. The CDR3 length is 14 residues. Germline CDR1 reads LGHDT; CDR2 reads YNNKEL (reference sequence). This CDR3 reads CASSDRRASETQYF. The CDR3 DNA sequence: TGTGCCAGCAGCGACAGAAGGGCCTCAGAGACCCAGTACTTC.

The V and J genes are TRBV24-1 and TRBJ2-3; TRBD1 matches at 10 bases. Germline V CDR1 and CDR2: KGHDR, SFDVKD. With V trimmed by 5 bases and J by 5 bases, 6 bases remained unmatched. The length of the CDR3 is 15 residues. The CDR3 coding sequence is TGTGCCACCAGTGTCCACGGACAGGGGGAAGATACGCAGTATTTT. Translated: CATSVHGQGEDTQYF.

In its sample, this clonotype was seen once. The chain has TRBV11-2 and TRBJ1-1; D perhaps matches TRBD1 (5 bases). V was shortened by 3 bases and J by 7 bases, with 9 bases between the two germline ends. CDR1 and CDR2 (germline): SGHAT, FQNNGV. CDR3 length: 12 amino acids. The CDR3 DNA is TGTGCCAGCAGCTTCTCAGGGAGTGAAGCTTTCTTT. Translating it yields CASSFSGSEAFF.

The J gene is TRBJ1-1, the V gene TRBV18, with 7 bases identical to TRBD1. J gave up 1 base and V 4 bases, and 6 bases lay outside the gene matches. Germline V CDR1 and CDR2: KGHSH, LQKENI. The CDR3 totals 15 residues. CDR3 sequence reads: CASSLRDSGNTEAFF. Here the CDR3 DNA reads TGTGCCAGCTCACTACGGGACAGCGGGAACACTGAAGCTTTCTTT.

V and J are TRBV5-6 and TRBJ1-5, with TRBD1 matching over 9 bases. Per the germline V gene, CDR1 is SGHDT and CDR2 is YYEEEE. CDR3 length: 14 amino acids. After removal of 2 bases from V and 5 bases from J, the junction contained 2 bases not matched to a gene. In nucleotides, the CDR3 is TGTGCCAGCAGCTTACAGGGGGCTGATCAGCCCCAGCATTTT. This codes for CASSLQGADQPQHF.

V gene TRBV5-6 combines with J gene TRBJ2-1; D is unresolved. V gave up 1 base and J gave up 8 bases, with 4 bases separating them. The CDR3 loop spans 11 amino acids. Per germline, CDR1 SGHDT and CDR2 YYEEEE. The CDR3 nucleotides are TGTGCCAGCAGCTTGTGGGATGAGCAGTTCTTC. Protein sequence: CASSLWDEQFF.

On this clonotype itself: An end of the junction does not agree with germline; a read error may underlie this. The chain couples TRBV5-1 to TRBJ2-3; TRBD2 agrees at 12 bases. The V gene's germline CDR1 is SGHRS and CDR2 YFSETQ. The CDR3 length is 16 residues. The CDR3 spells CASSTPLAGGTDTQYF. The CDR3 DNA reads TGCGCCAGCAGCACCCCACTAGCGGGGGGCACGGATACGCAGTATTTT.

The chain employs TRBV25-1 and TRBJ2-2; D gene uncertain. The CDR3 is 16 amino acids. V was clipped by 1 base and J by 0 bases, with 9 bases between them. Germline CDR1 reads MGHDK; CDR2 reads SYGVNS. The CDR3 nucleotides are TGTGCCAGCAGTGAATCTGCGATTGCGAACACCGGGGAGCTGTTTTTT. Protein sequence: CASSESAIANTGELFF. The full variable domain, in which reference TRBV25-1 and TRBJ2-2 provide the parts outside the CDR3, is EADIYQTPRYLVIGTGKKITLECSQTMGHDKMYWYQQDPGMELHLIHYSYGVNSTEKGDLSSESTVSRIRTEHFPLTLESARPSHTSQYLCASSESAIANTGELFFGEGSRLTVL.

V usage is TRBV5-1 and J usage is TRBJ2-3; either TRBD1 or TRBD2 may supply D (6 bases each). V was clipped by 3 bases and J by 0 bases, with 14 bases between them. Germline V lookup: CDR1 SGHRS, CDR2 YFSETQ. The CDR3 covers 16 residues. This CDR3 reads CASSSLSGASTDTQYF. The CDR3, as DNA: TGCGCCAGCAGCTCCCTATCGGGGGCCAGCACAGATACGCAGTATTTT.

This clonotype was observed a single time. The chain joins TRBV19 to TRBJ2-3; no clear D. Trimming removed 3 bases at V and 6 bases at J, with 19 bases between. The CDR3 consists of 16 residues. Germline CDR1 reads LNHDA; CDR2 reads SQIVND (reference sequence). CDR3 bases: TGTGCCAGTAGTATCCAATTTTGGGCTTCCGTGGATACGCAGTATTTT. This translates into CASSIQFWASVDTQYF.

The J gene is TRBJ2-1, the V gene TRBV12-3 or TRBV12-4; D is uncertain. The CDR3 is made up of 14 amino acids. Trimming shortened V by 6 bases and J by 0 bases, and 9 bases separated the two germline ends. The DNA of the CDR3 is TGTGCCAGCAGACACCCCAGCTCCTACAATGAGCAGTTCTTC. Translation gives CASRHPSSYNEQFF.

The rearrangement uses TRBV6-6 and TRBJ2-5; D not resolved. V was pared by 5 bases and J by 10 bases, with 11 bases between. This CDR3 is 11 amino acids long. The V gene's germline CDR1 is MNHNY and CDR2 SVGAGI (reference sequence). CDR3 sequence (DNA): TGTGCCAGCAGTCCCGGCCTGGACCAGTACTTC. It specifies CASSPGLDQYF.

The gene calls are TRBV12-3 or TRBV12-4 and TRBJ1-3; D might be TRBD1 (5 bases). Between the trimmed V and J ends, which lost 5 bases and 0 bases, there was a span of 14 bases. The CDR3 length is 16 residues. DNA for the CDR3: TGTGCCAGCAGTCGGTCCGGGGCCCGCTCTGGAAACACCATATATTTT. This gives the protein CASSRSGARSGNTIYF.

The DNA of the CDR3 is TGTGCCAGCAGAAGGGGCGTCCCTGAAGCTTTCTTT. Translating it yields CASRRGVPEAFF. The chain combines TRBV28 with TRBJ1-1; D perhaps matches TRBD1 (5 bases). Germline V gene data show CDR1 as MDHEN and CDR2 as SYDVKM. The V gene lost 6 bases and the J gene lost 6 bases, with 11 bases spanning the gap. The CDR3 is 12 amino acids. The full variable domain, its missing parts supplied by reference TRBV28 and TRBJ1-1, is DVKVTQSSRYLVKRTGEKVFLECVQDMDHENMFWYRQDPGLGLRLIYFSYDVKMKEKGDIPEGYSVSREKKERFSLILESASTNQTSMYLCASRRGVPEAFFGQGTRLTVV.

The chain links TRBV7-3 to TRBJ1-6; D not resolved. The CDR3 is 13 residues long. V was clipped by 1 base and J by 7 bases, with 5 bases between them. Per germline, CDR1 SGHTA and CDR2 FQGTGA. CDR3 in DNA: TGTGCCAGCAGCTTAATTGGGAATTCACCCCTCCACTTT. The encoded protein is CASSLIGNSPLHF.

The chain carries TRBV29-1 and TRBJ2-3; 8 nucleotides match TRBD2. There are 14 residues in the CDR3. From germline, CDR1 is SQVTM and CDR2 ANQGSEA. Trimming at V came to 4 bases and at J to 3 bases, leaving 6 bases not matched to a gene. CDR3 in amino acids: CSVAVREGTDTQYF. The CDR3 coding sequence is TGCAGCGTTGCTGTCCGGGAGGGAACAGATACGCAGTATTTT.

The gene calls are TRBV5-1 and TRBJ2-5; D is perhaps TRBD1 or TRBD2 (6 bases each). The CDR3 covers 13 residues. CDR1 and CDR2 from the germline V gene are SGHRS and YFSETQ. Trimming took off 6 bases at V and 4 bases at J, with 13 bases between the two ends. The CDR3: CASTIGGLETQYF. The CDR3 DNA follows: TGCGCCAGCACTATAGGGGGGCTAGAGACCCAGTACTTC.